This TCR beta chain was found in a study of radiation and T cells in renal cell carcinoma. The table lists this clone with a count of one. The protocol was immunoSEQ multiplex PCR, while the TCRdb copy is restricted to in-frame clones and leaves out a portion. The sample yields about 130,000 clones, roughly 90% seen once. Time point: baseline pretreatment blood. Treatment indicated: 15 Gy SBRT to primary tumor, nephrectomy 4 weeks later. The ends were cut back, 4 bases at V and 5 bases at J, with 11 bases in the middle. CDR3 length equals 13 residues. Germline-derived CDR1 and CDR2 are SGHTA and FQGTGA.

The chain joins TRBV7-3 to TRBJ1-1; a weak D match, TRBD1 (6 bases). This sequence originates from a woman aged 45-65 years with renal cell carcinoma. This specimen was blood, taken from a patient whose treatment included radiotherapy and nephrectomy. The CDR3 loop is CASSSQGWTEAFF. For the CDR3, the DNA is TGTGCCAGCAGCTCTCAGGGGTGGACTGAAGCTTTCTTT.